The 32 T cell receptor beta chains in this list originate from one sample, sequenced in a study of T cells in Graves' hyperthyroidism and ophthalmopathy. The source material, RNA transcripts, was used to amplify TCR beta CDR3 regions. HTBI primers were employed in a first-round RT-PCR of the TCR CDR3. MiXCR, run by TCRdb on the multiplex PCR reads, gives a single entry per CDR3 protein. Here the sample spans tens of thousands of distinct CDR3 sequences, around 50% being singletons. The sequenced sample consisted of blood. These receptors came from a woman aged 45-65 years with Graves' hyperthyroidism that later progressed to Graves' ophthalmopathy.

The chain links TRBV11-1 to TRBJ2-2; tentative D call: TRBD2 (5 bases). The CDR3 is 14 residues long. Germline V CDR1 and CDR2: SGHAT, FQDESV (reference sequence). The ends were cut back, 4 bases at V and 11 bases at J, with 17 bases in the middle. The CDR3 is CASSSVGLEGELFF. The DNA for the CDR3 is TGTGCCAGCAGCTCCGTCGGTCTTGAGGGCGAGCTGTTTTTT.

This clonotype was found many times. This may arise from a read error, as a much more abundant clone is one base away. This chain uses TRBV7-2 with TRBJ2-7; 7 nucleotides agree with TRBD1. The CDR3 covers 12 residues. Germline V lookup: CDR1 SGHTA, CDR2 FQGNSA. CDR3 coding DNA: TGTGCCAGCGCAAGGGGGCCCTACGAGCAGTGCTTC. It is translated as CASARGPYEQCF.

In this sample, this clonotype turned up many times. DNA for the CDR3: TGTGCCAGCAGCTCCTACCGGGACAGGGTCTACGAGCAGTACTTC. Translation gives CASSSYRDRVYEQYF. V and J are TRBV7-9 and TRBJ2-7, with 9 bases identical to TRBD1. V shed 4 bases and J 3 bases; nucleotides not matched to a gene: 7. Germline CDR1 SEHNR, CDR2 FQNEAQ (reference sequence). The CDR3 length is 15 residues.

Only one count was recorded for this clonotype. The chain uses TRBV12-3 or TRBV12-4 and TRBJ2-7; D not resolved. Trimming removed 3 bases at V and 9 bases at J, with 15 bases between. CDR3 size: 13 residues. The DNA for the CDR3 is TGTGCCAGCAGTTTTGTAGCTACGGAAATGCAGTACTTC. Protein sequence: CASSFVATEMQYF.

The chain links TRBV30 to TRBJ1-5; 7 bases map to TRBD1. The CDR3 is 13 residues long. Germline-derived CDR1 and CDR2 are GTSNPN and SVGIG (reference sequence). V lost 3 bases and J lost 7; bases outside the gene matches: 6. The CDR3 protein is CAWSPQGRQPQHF. CDR3 in DNA: TGTGCCTGGAGCCCACAGGGGCGACAGCCCCAGCATTTT.

Ten or more counts support this clonotype. The chain uses TRBV7-6 and TRBJ2-1; 8 bases agree with TRBD1. CDR1 and CDR2 (germline): SGHVS, FNYEAQ. The CDR3 has 18 amino acids. After removal of 8 bases from V and 0 bases from J, the junction contained 15 bases not matched to a gene. CDR3 coding DNA: TGTGCCAGCGGAGTCGGGACAGGCCCCCTATCCTCCTACAATGAGCAGTTCTTC. Its translation: CASGVGTGPLSSYNEQFF. Full variable domain (outside the CDR3, taken from reference TRBV7-6 and TRBJ2-1): GAGVSQSPRYKVTKRGQDVALRCDPISGHVSLYWYRQALGQGPEFLTYFNYEAQQDKSGLPNDRFSAERPEGSISTLTIQRTEQRDSAMYRCASGVGTGPLSSYNEQFFGPGTRLTVL.

This clonotype is medium-sized. V usage is TRBV20-1 and J usage is TRBJ2-1, with 8 bases lining up with TRBD2. J gave up 6 bases and V 6 bases, and 10 bases lay outside the gene matches. The CDR3 consists of 14 residues. Germline CDR1 is DFQATT and CDR2 is SNEGSKA (reference sequence). This CDR3 reads CSAPPGLAVNEQFF. The CDR3 DNA sequence: TGCAGTGCGCCCCCAGGACTAGCAGTCAATGAGCAGTTCTTC.

In its sample, this clonotype was seen many times. The V gene is TRBV11-2, the J gene TRBJ1-1, with D possibly TRBD1 on 5 matching bases. CDR3 size: 13 residues. The V gene lost 3 bases and the J gene lost 1 base, with 6 bases spanning the gap. Germline V gene lookup returns CDR1 SGHAT and CDR2 FQNNGV. The CDR3: CASSFTGNTEAFF. The CDR3 DNA sequence: TGTGCCAGCAGCTTCACAGGGAACACTGAAGCTTTCTTT.

This clonotype was counted many times. The chain combines TRBV20-1 with TRBJ2-4; D is unresolved. V was clipped by 7 bases and J by 0 bases, with 16 bases between them. Germline CDR1 reads DFQATT; CDR2 reads SNEGSKA (reference sequence). The length of the CDR3 is 15 residues. The DNA of the CDR3 is TGCAGTGTTGAGGCTAACGACCTAGCCAAAAACATTCAGTACTTC. Amino acids: CSVEANDLAKNIQYF.

The CDR3: CASRPGAGGAPPCSYEQYF. The CDR3 DNA follows: TGTGCCAGTAGACCCGGGGCCGGGGGTGCACCTCCGTGCTCCTACGAGCAGTACTTC. The chain couples TRBV19 to TRBJ2-7; perhaps TRBD2 as D (6 bases). The germline gives CDR1 LNHDA, CDR2 SQIVND (reference sequence). V lost 6 bases and J 0 bases, leaving 27 bases between the germline ends. The CDR3 is made up of 19 amino acids.

In DNA form, the CDR3 reads TGTGCCACCCATGGGACTAGCGGGAGCACAGATACGCAGTATTTT. This gives the protein CATHGTSGSTDTQYF. This rearrangement joins TRBV24-1 to TRBJ2-3; 12 bases fit TRBD2. The CDR3 covers 15 residues. The germline gives CDR1 KGHDR, CDR2 SFDVKD. V was pared by 9 bases and J by 0 bases, with 3 bases of the junction left unmatched.

V is TRBV29-1 and J is TRBJ1-2; 9 positions match TRBD1. The CDR3 extends over 15 amino acids. The germline V gene encodes CDR1 SQVTM and CDR2 ANQGSEA. Unmatched junction bases numbered 7, after V lost 3 bases and J lost 2 bases. The CDR3 DNA is TGCAGCGTTGAGAGGGGACAGGGACCAAACTATGGCTACACCTTC. Protein product: CSVERGQGPNYGYTF.

This clonotype was recorded many times. J is TRBJ2-2 and V is TRBV2; 7 bases agree with TRBD1. The CDR3 loop spans 18 amino acids. Germline CDR1 SNHLY, CDR2 FYNNEI. V dropped 4 bases and J dropped 0; count of bases not matched to a gene: 11. CDR3: CASSGLGVGTANTGELFF. CDR3 nucleotide sequence: TGTGCCAGCAGTGGACTGGGGGTTGGGACAGCGAACACCGGGGAGCTGTTTTTT.

The rearrangement joins TRBV19 to TRBJ2-5, with 7 nucleotides matching TRBD2. Germline CDR1 and CDR2: LNHDA and SQIVND (reference sequence). This CDR3 is built from 16 residues. Trimming cost V 4 bases and J 2 bases; bases outside gene matches: 10. CDR3 region: CASSRREGQWQETQYF. In DNA form, the CDR3 reads TGTGCCAGTAGTAGGAGGGAGGGCCAATGGCAAGAGACCCAGTACTTC.

Worth noting for this clonotype: The junction departs from the called germline gene at one end, perhaps through a read error. CDR3 residues: CASSLPGGSSGANVLTF. CDR3 sequence (DNA): TGCGCCAGCAGCTTACCTGGGGGGAGCTCTGGGGCCAACGTCCTGACCTTC. The chain recombines TRBV5-1 with TRBJ2-6; D is perhaps TRBD2 (6 bases). CDR3 size: 17 residues. Germline CDR1 is SGHRS and CDR2 is YFSETQ.

This clonotype was seen at least ten times. J is TRBJ2-1 and V is TRBV6-1; D is perhaps TRBD1 or TRBD2 (5 bases each). This CDR3 contains 16 residues. CDR1 is MNHNS and CDR2 is SASEGT in the germline V gene. V was trimmed by 3 bases and J by 3 bases, leaving 15 bases between them. The CDR3, as DNA: TGTGCCAGCAGTGACTTAGGGGAGAGTCGCTACAATGAGCAGTTCTTC. As protein: CASSDLGESRYNEQFF.

CDR3 DNA sequence: TGTGCCAGCAGCAAAGGGGTAGTCAACGAGCAGTACTTC. This sequence encodes CASSKGVVNEQYF. The chain carries TRBV28 and TRBJ2-7; a weak D match, TRBD1 (5 bases). V was pared by 6 bases and J by 5 bases, with 14 bases between. CDR1 MDHEN and CDR2 SYDVKM come from the germline V gene. The CDR3 length is 13 residues.

Ten or more counts support this clonotype. The chain combines TRBV28 with TRBJ1-6; D is ambiguous. Germline V CDR1 and CDR2: MDHEN, SYDVKM. Trimming removed 5 bases from V and 0 bases from J, with 8 bases in between. This CDR3 is built from 15 residues. Written as DNA, the CDR3 is TGTGCCAGCAGTACAGCGGGCTCCTATAATTCACCCCTCCACTTT. Translating it yields CASSTAGSYNSPLHF.

As DNA, the CDR3 is TGTGCCAGCAACCGTGTCACGGGGTTAGGAAAACTGTTTTTT. Protein: CASNRVTGLGKLFF. This sequence joins TRBV2 and TRBJ1-4; D gene unclear. Trimming cost V 7 bases and J 10 bases, with 19 bases left between them. Germline CDR1 reads SNHLY; CDR2 reads FYNNEI. This CDR3 is built from 14 residues.

This clonotype was observed a few times. The rearrangement uses TRBV4-1 and TRBJ2-5, with D perhaps assigned TRBD1 or TRBD2 (6 bases each). Germline values: CDR1 MGHRA, CDR2 YSYEKL. This CDR3 is 16 amino acids long. The germline V and J ends were trimmed by 0 bases and 9 bases, with 20 bases remaining between them. The CDR3 bases are TGCGCCAGCAGCCAAGAATCCGGGGGCGGCAATCAGCCCCAGTACTTC. As protein: CASSQESGGGNQPQYF.

This clonotype was seen more than once but under ten times. The chain uses TRBV7-3 and TRBJ2-7; D may correspond to TRBD1 or TRBD2 (6 bases each). CDR3 length: 15 amino acids. Trimming removed 4 bases at V and 5 bases at J, with 18 bases between. Germline V gene lookup returns CDR1 SGHTA and CDR2 FQGTGA. The CDR3 DNA reads TGTGCCAGCAGCTCGCGCACCGGGGGCACGAACGAGCAGTACTTC. Its translation: CASSSRTGGTNEQYF.

This clonotype came up many times. V gene TRBV4-2 combines with J gene TRBJ2-1; D uncertain. Germline V gene lookup returns CDR1 LGHNA and CDR2 YNFKEQ. This CDR3 contains 18 residues. Trimming took 0 bases from V and 3 from J, leaving 18 bases between them. Here the CDR3 DNA reads TGTGCCAGCAGCCAAGACGCCACGCCGTTAGCCTACTACAATGAGCAGTTCTTC. Translation: CASSQDATPLAYYNEQFF.

The CDR3 loop is CASKPRGLTYNEQFF. The CDR3 nucleotides read TGTGCCAGCAAACCGAGGGGCCTAACCTACAATGAGCAGTTCTTC. V gene TRBV12-3 or TRBV12-4 combines with J gene TRBJ2-1; D is tentatively TRBD1 or TRBD2 (5 bases each). The CDR3 loop spans 15 amino acids. Between the trimmed V and J ends, which lost 7 bases and 2 bases, there was a span of 15 bases.

The rearrangement links TRBV5-5 to TRBJ2-5; 11 bases match TRBD1. J gave up 9 bases and V 2 bases, and 9 bases lay outside the gene matches. Germline CDR1 reads SGHKS; CDR2 reads YYEKEE (reference sequence). CDR3 size: 15 residues. The CDR3 sequence: CASSFTGTGGGPQYF. CDR3 bases: TGTGCCAGCAGCTTTACCGGGACAGGGGGAGGGCCCCAGTACTTC.

This clonotype was seen repeatedly, ten times or more. The chain is built from TRBV4-1 and TRBJ1-2; 7 bases are a match to TRBD1. J lost 6 bases, V lost 0 bases, and 13 bases had no gene match. The CDR3 consists of 17 residues. Germline V gene lookup returns CDR1 MGHRA and CDR2 YSYEKL. CDR3 in amino acids: CASSQDPYMTGRDGYTF. CDR3 in DNA: TGCGCCAGCAGCCAAGATCCCTATATGACAGGGAGAGATGGCTACACCTTC.

Only one count was recorded for this clonotype. The CDR3 DNA sequence: TGTGCCACCAGCACCAGGCGCTTTGACAATGAGCAGTTCTTC. Encoded protein: CATSTRRFDNEQFF. The chain is built from TRBV15 and TRBJ2-1; D is unclear. This CDR3 is 14 amino acids long. Trimming removed 4 bases from V and 5 bases from J, with 12 bases in between. Germline assignment: CDR1 LNHNV and CDR2 YYDKDF (reference sequence).

This chain links TRBV5-4 with TRBJ2-2; maybe TRBD1 (5 bases). Germline lookup yields CDR1 SGHNT and CDR2 YYREEE (reference sequence). The CDR3 spans 14 residues. V lost 0 bases and J 6 bases, leaving 9 bases between the germline ends. CDR3: CASSLAGKAGELFF. The DNA of the CDR3 is TGTGCCAGCAGCTTGGCAGGGAAGGCCGGGGAGCTGTTTTTT.

The chain employs TRBV7-6 and TRBJ2-7; perhaps D is TRBD1 or TRBD2 (5 bases each). Trimming shortened V by 2 bases and J by 6 bases, and 14 bases separated the two germline ends. The length of the CDR3 is 14 residues. The V gene's germline CDR1 is SGHVS and CDR2 FNYEAQ. In DNA form, the CDR3 reads TGTGCCAGCAGCTTATCACCCGGGACGAGCGAGCAGTACTTC. It encodes CASSLSPGTSEQYF.

V is TRBV2 and J is TRBJ2-3; 10 bases are shared with TRBD2. V shed 4 bases, J shed 11 bases, and the junction held 9 bases outside the gene matches. Germline V lookup: CDR1 SNHLY, CDR2 FYNNEI. The CDR3 covers 14 residues. The CDR3 reads CASSGTSGDNEQYF. The CDR3 DNA is TGTGCCAGCAGTGGGACTAGCGGAGACAATGAGCAGTATTTT.

In its sample, this clonotype is medium-sized (0.01 to 0.1%). The chain recombines TRBV24-1 with TRBJ2-5; TRBD1 matches at 10 bases. V lost 3 bases to trimming and J lost 3 bases; unmatched junction nucleotides: 6. Germline V gene sequence: CDR1 KGHDR, CDR2 SFDVKD. The CDR3 length is 16 residues. CDR3 in amino acids: CATSDPGTGAEETQYF. CDR3 sequence (DNA): TGTGCCACCAGTGATCCAGGGACAGGGGCCGAAGAGACCCAGTACTTC.

This clonotype was seen many times. This rearrangement joins TRBV7-2 to TRBJ2-1; D remains unclear. The CDR3 contains 14 residues. V was shortened by 2 bases and J by 3 bases, with 8 bases between the two germline ends. Germline V gene data show CDR1 as SGHTA and CDR2 as FQGNSA. CDR3 sequence: CASSLTEVYNEQFF. The DNA of the CDR3 is TGTGCCAGCAGCTTAACTGAGGTCTACAATGAGCAGTTCTTC.

This clonotype showed up many times. The chain uses TRBV9 and TRBJ1-3, with D unresolved. The CDR3 contains 15 residues. V was pared by 2 bases and J by 0 bases, with 9 bases between. Germline CDR1 reads SGDLS; CDR2 reads YYNGEE. CDR3 nucleotide sequence: TGTGCCAGCAGCGTTTTCCATGACTCTGGAAACACCATATATTTT. It translates to CASSVFHDSGNTIYF. The full variable domain, its missing parts supplied by reference TRBV9 and TRBJ1-3, is DSGVTQTPKHLITATGQRVTLRCSPRSGDLSVYWYQQSLDQGLQFLIQYYNGEERAKGNILERFSAQQFPDLHSELNLSSLELGDSALYFCASSVFHDSGNTIYFGEGSWLTVV.